The clone carrying this T cell receptor beta chain was seen many times. Its antigen is undetermined. The data originate from a study of T cells in Graves' hyperthyroidism and ophthalmopathy. Study conclusions and caveats: Blood shared most expanded thyroid clonotypes above 0.001.

In patients aged 18 to 65, hyperthyroidism was newly diagnosed, with duration under 2 months. The study excluded patients with uncontrolled infection, other autoimmune disease, pregnancy or lactation. Using RNA transcripts as the source, TCR beta CDR3 regions were amplified. Primed by the HTBI set, a first-round RT-PCR was run on the TCR CDR3. TCRdb redid the calling of the multiplex PCR reads with MiXCR, one entry per CDR3 protein. The table lists about 360,000 distinct CDR3 sequences, around 14% of them singletons. V was pared by 4 bases and J by 1 base, with 3 bases of the junction left unmatched. This CDR3 has 14 residues. The germline V gene has CDR1 LNHDA and CDR2 SQIVND (reference sequence).

The genes are TRBV19 and TRBJ2-5; 7 positions match TRBD1. This clonotype was obtained from a woman between 18 and 30 years old with Graves' hyperthyroidism. The sequenced material came from blood. CDR3 sequence reads: CASSKDRIQETQYF. As DNA, the CDR3 is TGTGCCAGTAGTAAGGACAGGATCCAAGAGACCCAGTACTTC.